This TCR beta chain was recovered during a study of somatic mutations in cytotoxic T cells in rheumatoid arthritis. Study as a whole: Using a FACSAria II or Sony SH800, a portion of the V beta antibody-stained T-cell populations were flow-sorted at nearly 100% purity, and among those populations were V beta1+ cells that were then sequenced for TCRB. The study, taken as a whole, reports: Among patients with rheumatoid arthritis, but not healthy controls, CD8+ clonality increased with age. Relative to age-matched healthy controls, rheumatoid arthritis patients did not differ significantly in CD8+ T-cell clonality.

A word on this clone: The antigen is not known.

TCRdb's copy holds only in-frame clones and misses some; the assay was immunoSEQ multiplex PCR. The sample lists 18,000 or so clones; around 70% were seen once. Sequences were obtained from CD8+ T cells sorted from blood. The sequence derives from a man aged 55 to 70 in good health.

The CDR3 loop is CASSIQGAQYEQYF. DNA of the CDR3: TGTGCCAGCAGTATACAGGGAGCCCAATACGAGCAGTACTTC. The chain couples TRBV6-5 to TRBJ2-5; weak D call: TRBD1 (6 bases). The end of the DNA aligns better with TRBJ2-7, so the J call may be wrong. Germline V gives CDR1 MNHEY, CDR2 SVGAGI. The CDR3 is 14 amino acids.